This entry lists 23 T cell receptor beta chains sequenced from one sample in a study of blood T cell repertoires in COVID-19. Only in-frame clones appear in the TCRdb table, and some are missing; sequencing was by immunoSEQ multiplex PCR. This table holds some 48,000 clones, over 85% found once. Material: peripheral blood. These receptor sequences come from an elderly woman with acute or convalescent COVID-19.

This chain uses TRBV19 with TRBJ2-1; a weak D match, TRBD2 (6 bases). V lost 6 bases to trimming and J lost 0 bases, with 12 bases between them. Germline CDR1 and CDR2: LNHDA and SQIVND (reference sequence). The CDR3 covers 15 residues. CDR3 loop: CASRSSVGSYNEQFF. CDR3 DNA: TGTGCCAGTAGATCTAGCGTCGGCTCCTACAATGAGCAGTTCTTC.

This chain connects TRBV19 to TRBJ2-7; D not certain. This CDR3 region has 14 residues. Germline CDR1 reads LNHDA; CDR2 reads SQIVND (reference sequence). V shed 0 bases and J shed 3 bases, with 9 bases lying between them. The CDR3 nucleotides are TGTGCCAGTAGTATAGAAGGAGACTTCTACGAGCAGTACTTC. Translating it yields CASSIEGDFYEQYF.

The rearrangement uses TRBV12-3 or TRBV12-4 and TRBJ2-5; 7 bases align to TRBD1. The CDR3 totals 13 residues. The J segment lost 2 bases and the V segment lost 6 bases, leaving 3 bases of the junction unmatched. The CDR3 region has the DNA TGTGCCAGCAGGGTGGGACAGCAAGAGACCCAGTACTTC. Translated, it gives CASRVGQQETQYF.

J is TRBJ1-5 and V is TRBV28; D might be TRBD1 (5 bases). This CDR3 spans 15 amino acids. V was cut by 1 base and J by 2 bases, with 9 bases left in between. Looked up from germline, CDR1 is MDHEN and CDR2 is SYDVKM. The CDR3 DNA follows: TGTGCCAGCAGTTTATCGGGGGTTCGCAATCAGCCCCAGCATTTT. This encodes CASSLSGVRNQPQHF. The whole variable domain, filled in from reference TRBV28 and TRBJ1-5, reads DVKVTQSSRYLVKRTGEKVFLECVQDMDHENMFWYRQDPGLGLRLIYFSYDVKMKEKGDIPEGYSVSREKKERFSLILESASTNQTSMYLCASSLSGVRNQPQHFGDGTRLSIL.

The gene calls are TRBV30 and TRBJ2-2, with D possibly TRBD1 on 5 matching bases. Germline V gene data show CDR1 as GTSNPN and CDR2 as SVGIG (reference sequence). With 3 bases removed from V and 4 bases from J, the gap between germline ends came to 12 bases. This CDR3 is built from 14 residues. CDR3 bases: TGTGCCTGGAGGCAGGGTACAAGCACCGGGGAGCTGTTTTTT. Translated, it gives CAWRQGTSTGELFF.

The chain uses TRBV25-1 and TRBJ2-5; no clear D. This CDR3 has 11 amino acids. Germline V gives CDR1 MGHDK, CDR2 SYGVNS. With 5 bases removed from V and 5 bases from J, the gap between germline ends came to 6 bases. DNA of the CDR3: TGTGCCAGCAGTTATCGTGAGACCCAGTACTTC. It specifies CASSYRETQYF. Based on the CDR3 plus reference TRBV25-1 and TRBJ2-5, the full variable domain is EADIYQTPRYLVIGTGKKITLECSQTMGHDKMYWYQQDPGMELHLIHYSYGVNSTEKGDLSSESTVSRIRTEHFPLTLESARPSHTSQYLCASSYRETQYFGPGTRLLVL.

The chain combines TRBV11-2 with TRBJ2-5; 9 bases are a match to TRBD2. CDR3 length: 16 amino acids. J lost 1 base, V lost 2 bases, and 5 bases had no gene match. CDR1 and CDR2 (germline): SGHAT, FQNNGV. This chain's CDR3 is CASSLTLAGLQETQYF. CDR3 bases: TGTGCCAGCAGCTTAACCCTAGCGGGGCTCCAAGAGACCCAGTACTTC. Filled out from reference TRBV11-2 and TRBJ2-5, the complete variable domain reads EAGVAQSPRYKIIEKRQSVAFWCNPISGHATLYWYQQILGQGPKLLIQFQNNGVVDDSQLPKDRFSAERLKGVDSTLKIQPAKLEDSAVYLCASSLTLAGLQETQYFGPGTRLLVL.

The V and J genes are TRBV18 and TRBJ1-2; 8 bases fit TRBD1. The CDR3 consists of 15 residues. Germline V gene sequence: CDR1 KGHSH, CDR2 LQKENI. The junction had 7 bases not matched to a gene; V was cut back by 1 base and J by 6 bases. CDR3 nucleotide sequence: TGTGCCAGCTCACCACAGTCAGGGGGCAATAATGGCTACACCTTC. Translating gives CASSPQSGGNNGYTF.

V and J are TRBV2 and TRBJ2-2; D may be TRBD2 (5 bases). In germline, CDR1 is SNHLY, CDR2 FYNNEI. The CDR3 sequence is 15 residues long. With 6 bases removed from V and 0 bases from J, the gap between germline ends came to 11 bases. The CDR3 loop is CASRMEAPNTGELFF. The CDR3 bases are TGTGCCAGCAGGATGGAGGCTCCGAACACCGGGGAGCTGTTTTTT.

The chain employs TRBV28 and TRBJ1-2; D is unclear. Germline V gene lookup returns CDR1 MDHEN and CDR2 SYDVKM. V was trimmed by 5 bases and J by 4 bases, leaving 14 bases between them. The CDR3 length is 14 residues. The CDR3 DNA reads TGTGCCAGCAGTGTGGGCCTGAATATCTATGGCTACACCTTC. Protein product: CASSVGLNIYGYTF.

The chain couples TRBV19 to TRBJ2-2; no definite D call. CDR3 length equals 14 residues. V was pared by 1 base and J by 6 bases, with 9 bases between. Germline values: CDR1 LNHDA, CDR2 SQIVND (reference sequence). The CDR3 sequence: CASSIASLAGELFF. CDR3 DNA sequence: TGTGCCAGTAGTATAGCGAGTCTGGCCGGGGAGCTGTTTTTT.

The chain employs TRBV5-1 and TRBJ2-7, with TRBD2 as a possible D gene (6 bases). CDR3 length equals 13 residues. The germline gives CDR1 SGHRS, CDR2 YFSETQ. The V gene lost 3 bases and the J gene lost 6 bases, with 13 bases spanning the gap. CDR3 coding DNA: TGCGCCAGCAGCTCGACTAGTCCCGGCGAGCAGTACTTC. Protein sequence: CASSSTSPGEQYF.

The chain links TRBV6-1 to TRBJ2-5; perhaps TRBD2 as D (7 bases). CDR1 and CDR2 from the germline V gene are MNHNS and SASEGT. The V and J ends lost 2 bases and 5 bases respectively, with 15 bases between them. The CDR3 spans 15 residues. Here the CDR3 DNA reads TGTGCCAGCAGTGAAAACACGGGGGGCAGGGAGACCCAGTACTTC. It yields the protein CASSENTGGRETQYF.

The chain couples TRBV7-2 to TRBJ1-5; 7 bases agree with TRBD1. The CDR3 contains 14 residues. V was clipped by 3 bases and J by 11 bases; unmatched bases: 10. CDR1 is SGHTA and CDR2 is FQGNSA in the germline V gene. CDR3 protein: CASSFRQGGVAQHF. The CDR3 DNA reads TGTGCCAGCAGCTTTCGACAGGGTGGAGTGGCCCAGCATTTT.

This chain connects TRBV30 to TRBJ2-5, with 7 bases matching TRBD1. Per the germline V gene, CDR1 is GTSNPN and CDR2 is SVGIG (reference sequence). The J segment lost 5 bases and the V segment lost 3 bases, leaving 9 bases of the junction unmatched. This CDR3 spans 14 amino acids. DNA of the CDR3: TGTGCCTGGAGCGCCGGGCGACAGGGTGAGACCCAGTACTTC. Its protein product is CAWSAGRQGETQYF.

This chain uses TRBV28 with TRBJ1-1; 9 bases align to TRBD1. From germline, CDR1 is MDHEN and CDR2 SYDVKM. With 8 bases clipped from V and 4 bases from J, the junction kept 17 bases outside the gene matches. The CDR3 totals 17 residues. This CDR3 reads CASWEPTGGSIGTEAFF. The CDR3 coding sequence is TGTGCCAGCTGGGAGCCGACAGGGGGGTCAATTGGCACTGAAGCTTTCTTT.

CDR3 sequence (DNA): TGCGCCAGCAGTCAGCCTCGGATGGAGAGCGGCTACACCTTC. Translation: CASSQPRMESGYTF. J is TRBJ1-2 and V is TRBV23-1, with D unresolved. TRBV23-1 falls under the ORF class, with uncertain function. There are 14 residues in the CDR3. Trimming shortened V by 3 bases and J by 8 bases, and 16 bases separated the two germline ends.

V usage is TRBV6-5 and J usage is TRBJ2-2; D remains unclear. The CDR3 sequence is 13 residues long. Germline V gives CDR1 MNHEY, CDR2 SVGAGI. Trimming took 2 bases from V and 6 from J, leaving 7 bases between them. CDR3 DNA: TGTGCCAGCAGTTACGCCACATCCGGGGAGCTGTTTTTT. It translates to CASSYATSGELFF.

The genes are TRBV7-9 and TRBJ2-1, with D perhaps TRBD1 (5 bases). The CDR3 runs 15 residues. V shed 4 bases and J shed 7 bases, with 17 bases lying between them. CDR1 and CDR2 from the germline V gene are SEHNR and FQNEAQ (reference sequence). Written as DNA, the CDR3 is TGTGCCAGCAGCTCCGCCGTACTGGGGCGAAATGAGCAGTTCTTC. This gives the protein CASSSAVLGRNEQFF.

The chain is built from TRBV4-1 and TRBJ2-3, with D perhaps TRBD1 (6 bases). V shed 1 base and J shed 5 bases, with 16 bases lying between them. The CDR3 is made up of 16 amino acids. Germline assignment: CDR1 MGHRA and CDR2 YSYEKL. The CDR3 reads CASSQVGAEGLDTQYF. In nucleotides, the CDR3 is TGCGCCAGCAGCCAAGTGGGGGCTGAGGGGCTAGATACGCAGTATTTT.

The J gene is TRBJ2-6, the V gene TRBV2; D remains ambiguous. V lost 2 bases and J lost 2, with 10 bases in between. This CDR3 contains 16 residues. Per the germline V gene, CDR1 is SNHLY and CDR2 is FYNNEI. The CDR3: CASSEWQTTGANVLTF. For the CDR3, the DNA is TGTGCCAGCAGTGAATGGCAAACAACTGGGGCCAACGTCCTGACTTTC.

The J gene is TRBJ1-2, the V gene TRBV29-1; D call uncertain. The germline V and J ends were trimmed by 6 bases and 4 bases, with 9 bases remaining between them. CDR1 is SQVTM, CDR2 ANQGSEA, per germline. This CDR3 region has 11 residues. The DNA for the CDR3 is TGCAGCGTGCCCGAACTCTATGGCTACACCTTC. This encodes CSVPELYGYTF. Combining the CDR3 with reference TRBV29-1 and TRBJ1-2 gives the whole variable domain SAVISQKPSRDICQRGTSLTIQCQVDSQVTMMFWYRQQPGQSLTLIATANQGSEATYESGFVIDKFPISRPNLTFSTLTVSNMSPEDSSIYLCSVPELYGYTFGSGTRLTVV.

The chain is built from TRBV19 and TRBJ1-2; 7 nucleotides align to TRBD1. Germline CDR1 reads LNHDA; CDR2 reads SQIVND (reference sequence). Trimming took 6 bases from V and 8 from J; bases not matched to a gene: 9. The length of the CDR3 is 13 residues. The CDR3 DNA follows: TGTGCCAGTAGCCCCCGGACAGGTCTAGGCTACACCTTC. This codes for CASSPRTGLGYTF.